This T cell receptor beta chain was found in a study of cytomegalovirus exposure and HLA in healthy donors. As for this clone: Its antigen is still unknown.

The length of the CDR3 is 15 residues. Looked up from germline, CDR1 is ENHRY and CDR2 is SYGVKD. V was pared by 2 bases and J by 5 bases, with 2 bases of the junction left unmatched. Points from the study as a whole: In vitro confirmation showed three CMV-associated chains to be CMV antigen specific.

The protocol was immunoSEQ multiplex PCR, while the TCRdb copy is restricted to in-frame clones and leaves out a portion. The data hold 150,000 to 200,000 clones, with roughly 90% observed a single time. The receptor was isolated from a woman aged 18-29 years in good health and CMV-seronegative. What was sequenced was PBMCs. The rearrangement links TRBV10-3 to TRBJ1-5; TRBD1 matches at 11 bases. This CDR3 reads CAISEGQGAYQPQHF. The CDR3 DNA follows: TGTGCCATCAGTGAGGGACAGGGGGCCTATCAGCCCCAGCATTTT.